The next 25 T cell receptor beta chains were all read from a single sample in a study of Ad26.COV2.S vaccination and SARS-CoV-2 variants. Treatment noted: about 20 received Ad26.COV2.S at low or high dose, single or two shots; a few received placebo; per-sample allocation not given. Sampling was done on day 63 after the first vaccine or placebo injection. Assay: immunoSEQ multiplex PCR; the TCRdb copy retains only in-frame clones and omits some. Among over 400,000 clones listed, approximately 92% were seen once. The material sequenced was peripheral blood, taken in a trial of Ad26.COV2.S vaccine versus placebo. The receptors shown here come from a person aged 18 to 59 who received the Ad26.COV2.S COVID-19 vaccine or a placebo.

The chain uses TRBV9 and TRBJ2-1; no firm D call. This CDR3 is 15 amino acids long. V lost 0 bases and J 4 bases, leaving 11 bases between the germline ends. Germline CDR1 SGDLS, CDR2 YYNGEE. The CDR3 protein is CASSVDPGFYNEQFF. Written as DNA, the CDR3 is TGTGCCAGCAGCGTAGACCCTGGCTTTTACAATGAGCAGTTCTTC.

The V call is TRBV7-2, the J call TRBJ1-5; the D is unclear. The CDR3 contains 13 residues. CDR1 and CDR2 from the germline V gene are SGHTA and FQGNSA. The ends were cut back, 5 bases at V and 3 bases at J, with 8 bases in the middle. The CDR3 bases are TGTGCCAGCAGCCCTAGGGTCAATCAGCCCCAGCATTTT. Amino acid sequence: CASSPRVNQPQHF.

This clone has only one observation. V and J are TRBV2 and TRBJ1-1; 11 positions match TRBD1. Germline V gene lookup returns CDR1 SNHLY and CDR2 FYNNEI. V was pared by 6 bases and J by 3 bases, with 3 bases of the junction left unmatched. The CDR3 is made up of 14 amino acids. The CDR3 bases are TGTGCCAGCAGCGGGACAGGGGGGGACACTGAAGCTTTCTTT. Its protein product is CASSGTGGDTEAFF.

This chain links TRBV11-3 with TRBJ2-7, with D hard to call. CDR1 is SGHNT and CDR2 is YENEEA in the germline V gene. Between the trimmed V and J ends, which lost 5 bases and 3 bases, there was a span of 17 bases. The CDR3 sequence is 15 residues long. Here the CDR3 reads CASSPGALHFYEQYV. DNA for the CDR3: TGTGCCAGCAGCCCAGGAGCTCTCCATTTCTACGAGCAGTACGTC.

The J gene is TRBJ2-1, the V gene TRBV6-5, with 8 bases fitting TRBD2. There are 15 residues in the CDR3. V lost 6 bases, J lost 8 bases, and 12 bases stayed unmatched. Per germline, CDR1 MNHEY and CDR2 SVGAGI. The DNA of the CDR3 is TGTGCCAGCAGACCGAGCGGGAGTAACTCGCATGAGCAGTTCTTC. Translated: CASRPSGSNSHEQFF.

This clone was seen just once. This chain links TRBV5-1 with TRBJ2-1; 7 nucleotides align to TRBD1. This CDR3 spans 15 amino acids. The junction had 10 bases not matched to a gene; V was cut back by 8 bases and J by 2 bases. Germline values: CDR1 SGHRS, CDR2 YFSETQ. The CDR3 sequence: CASFLTGATYNEQFF. The CDR3 coding sequence is TGCGCCAGTTTTTTAACAGGGGCCACCTACAATGAGCAGTTCTTC.

V is TRBV7-7 and J is TRBJ2-3, with 8 bases that match TRBD2. From germline, CDR1 is SSHAT and CDR2 FNYEAQ (reference sequence). This CDR3 has 17 amino acids. V trimming: 1 base; J trimming: 1 base; junction bases outside the gene matches: 7. The CDR3 reads CASSLGWRGVGTDTQYF. The DNA for the CDR3 is TGTGCCAGCAGCTTAGGTTGGCGGGGGGTAGGCACAGATACGCAGTATTTT.

With regard to this clone: Other DNA variants within this sample encode the same CDR3. This rearrangement joins TRBV12-3 or TRBV12-4 to TRBJ1-6, with D possibly matching TRBD1 (5 bases). The V end was cut by 1 base, the J end by 7 bases, with 5 bases between. The CDR3 is made up of 13 amino acids. The CDR3 DNA sequence: TGTGCCAGCAGTTTAGACAGGAATTCACCCCTCCACTTT. This gives the protein CASSLDRNSPLHF.

This sequence joins TRBV5-6 and TRBJ1-6; 9 bases are shared with TRBD1. Trimming removed 4 bases from V and 9 bases from J; junction bases left unmatched: 8. CDR1 and CDR2 from the germline V gene are SGHDT and YYEEEE. This CDR3 comprises 15 residues. CDR3 sequence (DNA): TGTGCCAGCAGCCGGACAGGGGTTGGTGGTTCACCCCTCCACTTT. Amino acid sequence: CASSRTGVGGSPLHF. Full variable domain (remainder filled in from reference TRBV5-6 and TRBJ1-6): DAGVTQSPTHLIKTRGQQVTLRCSPKSGHDTVSWYQQALGQGPQFIFQYYEEEERQRGNFPDRFSGHQFPNYSSELNVNALLLGDSALYLCASSRTGVGGSPLHFGNGTRLTVT.

CDR3: CASSPGTSGGRTDTQYF. The CDR3 nucleotides read TGCGCCAGCAGTCCCGGGACTAGCGGGGGGCGCACAGATACGCAGTATTTT. The chain links TRBV5-1 to TRBJ2-3, with 15 bases matching TRBD2. Germline trimming cut 5 bases from V and 1 base from J; bases unmatched to any gene: 5. The CDR3 covers 17 residues. The germline V gene has CDR1 SGHRS and CDR2 YFSETQ.

The chain combines TRBV7-9 with TRBJ1-1; D is unresolved. V was shortened by 1 base and J by 2 bases, with 8 bases between the two germline ends. The CDR3 sequence is 14 residues long. Germline CDR1 is SEHNR and CDR2 is FQNEAQ (reference sequence). The CDR3 protein is CASSLVAGNTEAFF. The CDR3 DNA reads as TGTGCCAGCAGCTTAGTCGCCGGAAACACTGAAGCTTTCTTT.

This chain joins TRBV10-3 and TRBJ2-3, with D perhaps matching TRBD1 (6 bases). Germline V gene sequence: CDR1 ENHRY, CDR2 SYGVKD. The CDR3 has 19 residues. CDR3 sequence reads: CPGPSGELGTPKSTDTQYF. For the CDR3, the DNA is TGTCCGGGGCCTTCTGGGGAACTCGGGACACCAAAAAGCACAGATACGCAGTATTTT.

This clone occurred once. The gene calls are TRBV4-1 and TRBJ2-1; TRBD1 agrees at 11 bases. Trimming removed 5 bases from V and 4 bases from J; junction bases left unmatched: 7. In germline, CDR1 is MGHRA, CDR2 YSYEKL. CDR3 length equals 16 residues. The CDR3 reads CASSDRGTGGYNEQFF. DNA of the CDR3: TGCGCCAGCAGCGACCGTGGGACAGGGGGATACAATGAGCAGTTCTTC.

The genes are TRBV5-4 and TRBJ1-1; D is unclear. Trimming stripped 0 bases from V and 1 base from J, with 4 bases between. Germline CDR1 SGHNT, CDR2 YYREEE (reference sequence). This CDR3 spans 13 amino acids. CDR3 sequence (DNA): TGTGCCAGCAGCTTGGAGCCGAACACTGAAGCTTTCTTT. As protein: CASSLEPNTEAFF.

V and J are TRBV24-1 and TRBJ2-1, with TRBD2 identical over 11 bases. After removal of 3 bases from V and 8 bases from J, the junction contained 11 bases not matched to a gene. The length of the CDR3 is 17 residues. Germline-derived CDR1 and CDR2 are KGHDR and SFDVKD. This chain's CDR3 is CATSDIRTSGWGDEQFF. The CDR3 coding sequence is TGTGCCACCAGTGATATACGGACTAGCGGGTGGGGCGATGAGCAGTTCTTC.

V and J are TRBV28 and TRBJ2-2; no clear D. The length of the CDR3 is 13 residues. The germline V gene has CDR1 MDHEN and CDR2 SYDVKM. The V and J ends lost 7 bases and 4 bases respectively, with 10 bases between them. CDR3 coding DNA: TGTGCCAGCATCTCGGCGGCCACCGGGGAGCTGTTTTTT. This encodes CASISAATGELFF.

This clone came up once. The chain carries TRBV5-1 and TRBJ1-3; D unresolved. The CDR3 loop spans 16 amino acids. The germline V gene has CDR1 SGHRS and CDR2 YFSETQ. Trimming took off 0 bases at V and 0 bases at J, with 10 bases between the two ends. The CDR3, as DNA: TGCGCCAGCAGCTTGGACGGCGTCAGCTCTGGAAACACCATATATTTT. This codes for CASSLDGVSSGNTIYF.

V is TRBV28 and J is TRBJ1-1; no clear D. This CDR3 comprises 12 residues. The V gene lost 10 bases and the J gene lost 4 bases, with 13 bases spanning the gap. Germline V gene sequence: CDR1 MDHEN, CDR2 SYDVKM. CDR3 loop: CAIRHRGTEAFF. The CDR3, as DNA: TGTGCCATTCGACACCGCGGCACTGAAGCTTTCTTT.

This clone was found a few times. Distinct nucleotide sequences in the sample also encode this CDR3. The chain uses TRBV5-4 and TRBJ1-5, with a tentative D call TRBD1 (5 bases). The length of the CDR3 is 14 residues. Germline assignment: CDR1 SGHNT and CDR2 YYREEE (reference sequence). Deletions cut 0 bases from V and 4 bases from J, with 8 bases between. CDR3 nucleotide sequence: TGTGCCAGCAGCTTGGCTGGGACTAATCAGCCCCAGCATTTT. Its protein is CASSLAGTNQPQHF.

The V call is TRBV20-1, the J call TRBJ2-5; D unresolved. CDR1 is DFQATT and CDR2 is SNEGSKA in the germline V gene (reference sequence). The CDR3 totals 11 residues. V was pared by 0 bases and J by 7 bases, with 6 bases between. CDR3 DNA sequence: TGCAGTGCTAGAGATTGGGGGACCCAGTACTTC. Translation: CSARDWGTQYF.

The genes are TRBV28 and TRBJ1-2, with a tentative D call TRBD1 (5 bases). Germline-derived CDR1 and CDR2 are MDHEN and SYDVKM. The V end lost 6 bases, the J end lost 12 bases, and 14 bases lay between the germline ends. This CDR3 is built from 11 residues. The CDR3 is CASRRWDLNTF. The CDR3 DNA reads TGTGCCAGCAGGCGATGGGACTTAAACACCTTC.

The chain joins TRBV30 to TRBJ2-1; a possible D gene is TRBD2 (5 bases). The CDR3 consists of 11 residues. Trimming pared 6 bases from V and 6 bases from J, leaving 9 bases between. The germline V gene has CDR1 GTSNPN and CDR2 SVGIG (reference sequence). The CDR3 loop reads CACTSINEQFF. The DNA of the CDR3 is TGTGCCTGCACTAGTATCAATGAGCAGTTCTTC.

V and J are TRBV7-9 and TRBJ1-4; D perhaps matches TRBD1 (6 bases). Trimming took off 5 bases at V and 4 bases at J, with 11 bases between the two ends. CDR1 is SEHNR, CDR2 FQNEAQ, per germline (reference sequence). The CDR3 sequence is 14 residues long. CDR3 bases: TGTGCCAGCAGCCGGACAGCCCTTAATGAAAAACTGTTTTTT. Its translation is CASSRTALNEKLFF.

This chain uses TRBV5-1 with TRBJ2-3, with D tentatively TRBD2 (7 bases). CDR3 length equals 14 residues. V lost 4 bases, J lost 4 bases, and 13 bases lay in between. Germline-derived CDR1 and CDR2 are SGHRS and YFSETQ. For the CDR3, the DNA is TGCGCCAGCAGCCCTGGGGGGGCCCCAGATACGCAGTATTTT. Translation gives CASSPGGAPDTQYF. The variable domain in full, with the rest retrieved from reference TRBV5-1 and TRBJ2-3, is KAGVTQTPRYLIKTRGQQVTLSCSPISGHRSVSWYQQTPGQGLQFLFEYFSETQRNKGNFPGRFSGRQFSNSRSEMNVSTLELGDSALYLCASSPGGAPDTQYFGPGTRLTVL.

This sequence joins TRBV2 and TRBJ2-5; 12 bases align to TRBD2. The CDR3 sequence is 17 residues long. V was pared by 2 bases and J by 5 bases, with 9 bases of the junction left unmatched. Germline lookup yields CDR1 SNHLY and CDR2 FYNNEI. This CDR3 reads CASSERLAGGFGETQYF. For the CDR3, the DNA is TGTGCCAGCAGTGAAAGGCTAGCGGGAGGGTTTGGGGAGACCCAGTACTTC.